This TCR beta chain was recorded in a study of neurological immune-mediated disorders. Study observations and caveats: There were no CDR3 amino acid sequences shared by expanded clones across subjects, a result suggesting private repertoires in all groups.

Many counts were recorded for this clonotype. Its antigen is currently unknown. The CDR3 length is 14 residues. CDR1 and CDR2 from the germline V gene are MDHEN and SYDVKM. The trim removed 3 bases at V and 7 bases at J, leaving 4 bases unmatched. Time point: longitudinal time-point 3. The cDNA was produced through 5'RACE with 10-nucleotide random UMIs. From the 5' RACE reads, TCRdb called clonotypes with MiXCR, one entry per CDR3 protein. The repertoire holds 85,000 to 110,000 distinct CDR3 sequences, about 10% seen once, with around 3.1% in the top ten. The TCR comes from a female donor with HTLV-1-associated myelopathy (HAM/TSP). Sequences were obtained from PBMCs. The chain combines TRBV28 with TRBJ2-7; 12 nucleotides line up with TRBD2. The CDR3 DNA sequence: TGTGCCAGCAGTTTTCGACTAGCGGGGGAAGAGCAGTACTTC. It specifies CASSFRLAGEEQYF.